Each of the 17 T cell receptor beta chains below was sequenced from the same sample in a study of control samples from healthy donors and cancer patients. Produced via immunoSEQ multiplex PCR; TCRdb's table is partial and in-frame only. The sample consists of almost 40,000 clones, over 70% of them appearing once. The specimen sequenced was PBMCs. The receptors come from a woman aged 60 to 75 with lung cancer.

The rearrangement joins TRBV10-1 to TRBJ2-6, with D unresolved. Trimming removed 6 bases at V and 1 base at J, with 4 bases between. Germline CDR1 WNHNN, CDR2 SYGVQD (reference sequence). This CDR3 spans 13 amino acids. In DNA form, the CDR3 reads TGCGCCAGCAGCCCATCTGGGGCCAACGTCCTGACTTTC. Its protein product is CASSPSGANVLTF.

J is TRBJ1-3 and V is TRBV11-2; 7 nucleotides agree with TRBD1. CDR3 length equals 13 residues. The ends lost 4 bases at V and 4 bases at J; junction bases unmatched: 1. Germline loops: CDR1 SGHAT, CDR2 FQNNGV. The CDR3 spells CASSSGQGNTIYF. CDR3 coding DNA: TGTGCCAGCAGCTCGGGACAGGGAAACACCATATATTTT.

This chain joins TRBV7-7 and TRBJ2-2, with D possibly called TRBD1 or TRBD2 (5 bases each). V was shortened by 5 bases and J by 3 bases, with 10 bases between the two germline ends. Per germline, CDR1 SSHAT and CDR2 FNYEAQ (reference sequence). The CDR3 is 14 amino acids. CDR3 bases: TGTGCCAGCAGCACATGGGACGACACCGGGGAGCTGTTTTTT. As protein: CASSTWDDTGELFF.

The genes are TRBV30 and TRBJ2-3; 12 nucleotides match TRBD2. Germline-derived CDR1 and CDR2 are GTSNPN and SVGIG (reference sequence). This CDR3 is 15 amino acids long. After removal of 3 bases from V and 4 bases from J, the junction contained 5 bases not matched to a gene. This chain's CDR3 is CAWRRLAGDPDTQYF. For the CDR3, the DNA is TGTGCCTGGAGGAGACTAGCGGGAGATCCAGATACGCAGTATTTT.

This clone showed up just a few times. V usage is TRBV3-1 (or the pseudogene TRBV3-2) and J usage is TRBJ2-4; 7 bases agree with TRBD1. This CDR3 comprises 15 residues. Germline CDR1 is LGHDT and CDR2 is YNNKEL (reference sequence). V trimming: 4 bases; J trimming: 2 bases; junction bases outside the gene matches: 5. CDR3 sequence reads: CASSPRRGTKNIQYF. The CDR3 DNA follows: TGTGCCAGCAGCCCCCGCAGGGGGACCAAAAACATTCAGTACTTC.

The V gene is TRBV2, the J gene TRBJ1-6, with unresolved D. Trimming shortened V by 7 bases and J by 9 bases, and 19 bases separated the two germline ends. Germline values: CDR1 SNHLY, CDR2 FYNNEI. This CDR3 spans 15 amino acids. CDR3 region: CASTTDSGAGSPLHF. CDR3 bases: TGTGCCAGCACCACAGATTCGGGCGCGGGTTCACCCCTCCACTTT.

The DNA of the CDR3 is TGTGCCAGCAGCGTAGGAGCGGGTTGGGACGAGCAGTACTTC. It codes for CASSVGAGWDEQYF. The chain combines TRBV9 with TRBJ2-7; possible D gene TRBD2, 6 bases. The V and J ends lost 0 bases and 5 bases respectively, with 12 bases between them. The germline V gene has CDR1 SGDLS and CDR2 YYNGEE. This CDR3 contains 14 residues. The variable domain in full, completed from reference TRBV9 and TRBJ2-7, reads DSGVTQTPKHLITATGQRVTLRCSPRSGDLSVYWYQQSLDQGLQFLIQYYNGEERAKGNILERFSAQQFPDLHSELNLSSLELGDSALYFCASSVGAGWDEQYFGPGTRLTVT.

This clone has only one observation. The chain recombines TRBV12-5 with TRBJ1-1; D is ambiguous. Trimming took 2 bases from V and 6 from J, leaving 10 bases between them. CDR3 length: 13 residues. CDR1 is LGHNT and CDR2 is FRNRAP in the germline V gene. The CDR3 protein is CASGLWSTAEAFF. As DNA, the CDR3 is TGTGCTAGTGGTTTGTGGTCGACCGCTGAAGCTTTCTTT.

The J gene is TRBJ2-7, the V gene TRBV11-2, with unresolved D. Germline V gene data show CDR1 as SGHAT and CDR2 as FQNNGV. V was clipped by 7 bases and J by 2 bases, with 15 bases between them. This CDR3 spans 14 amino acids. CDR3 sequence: CASTIALSAYEQYF. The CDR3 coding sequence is TGTGCCAGCACCATAGCCTTGTCCGCCTACGAGCAGTACTTC.

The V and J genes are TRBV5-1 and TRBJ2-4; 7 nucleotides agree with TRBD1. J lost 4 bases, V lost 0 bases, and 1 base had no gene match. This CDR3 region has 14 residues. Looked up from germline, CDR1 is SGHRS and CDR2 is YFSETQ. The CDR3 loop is CASSLGTGKNIQYF. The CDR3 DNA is TGCGCCAGCAGCTTGGGGACAGGAAAAAACATTCAGTACTTC.

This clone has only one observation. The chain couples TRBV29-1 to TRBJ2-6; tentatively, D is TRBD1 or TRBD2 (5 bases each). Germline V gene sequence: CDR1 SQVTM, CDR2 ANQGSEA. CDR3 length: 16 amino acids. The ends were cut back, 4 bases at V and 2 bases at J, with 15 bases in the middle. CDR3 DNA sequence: TGCAGCGTTGGGCGAGGGACGCTAACTGGGGCCAACGTCCTGACTTTC. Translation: CSVGRGTLTGANVLTF.

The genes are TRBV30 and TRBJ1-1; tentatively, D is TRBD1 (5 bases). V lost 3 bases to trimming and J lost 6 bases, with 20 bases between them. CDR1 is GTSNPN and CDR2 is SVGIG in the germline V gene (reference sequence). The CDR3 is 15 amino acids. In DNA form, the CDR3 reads TGTGCCTGGAGCCAAAGGGGCCGGGGGAAGGCTGAAGCTTTCTTT. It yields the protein CAWSQRGRGKAEAFF.

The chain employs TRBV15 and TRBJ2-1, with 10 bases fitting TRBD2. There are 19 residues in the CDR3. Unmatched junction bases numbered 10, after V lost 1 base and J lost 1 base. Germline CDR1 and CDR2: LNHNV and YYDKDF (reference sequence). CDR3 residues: CATSRGGSGGPFSYNEQFF. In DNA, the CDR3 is TGTGCCACCAGCAGAGGAGGTAGCGGGGGGCCGTTTTCCTACAATGAGCAGTTCTTC.

The DNA of the CDR3 is TGTGCCAGCTCACAGAATGAGGGCCGCTCTGGAAACACCATATATTTT. This translates into CASSQNEGRSGNTIYF. The chain joins TRBV18 to TRBJ1-3; D remains unclear. CDR1 and CDR2 from the germline V gene are KGHSH and LQKENI. The CDR3 loop spans 16 amino acids. With 4 bases removed from V and 0 bases from J, the gap between germline ends came to 13 bases.

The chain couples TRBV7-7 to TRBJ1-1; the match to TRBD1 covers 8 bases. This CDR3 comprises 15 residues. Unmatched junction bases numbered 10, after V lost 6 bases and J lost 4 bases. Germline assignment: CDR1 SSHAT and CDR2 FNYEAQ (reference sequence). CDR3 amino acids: CASSPSGQGVTEAFF. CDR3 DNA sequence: TGTGCCAGCAGTCCTTCCGGACAGGGCGTCACTGAAGCTTTCTTT.

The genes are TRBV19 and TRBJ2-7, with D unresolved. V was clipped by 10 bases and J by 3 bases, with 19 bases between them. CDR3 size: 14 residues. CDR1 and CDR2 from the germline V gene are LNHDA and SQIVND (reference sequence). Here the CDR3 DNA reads TGTGCCACCCGCCAAGGCCCGGATCGCTACGAGCAGTACTTC. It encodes CATRQGPDRYEQYF.

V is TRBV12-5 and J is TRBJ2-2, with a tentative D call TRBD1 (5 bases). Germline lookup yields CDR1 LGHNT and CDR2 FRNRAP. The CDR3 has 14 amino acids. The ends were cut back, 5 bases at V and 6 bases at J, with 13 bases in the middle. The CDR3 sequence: CASGPTEGAGELFF. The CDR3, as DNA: TGTGCTAGTGGTCCGACAGAAGGGGCCGGGGAGCTGTTTTTT.